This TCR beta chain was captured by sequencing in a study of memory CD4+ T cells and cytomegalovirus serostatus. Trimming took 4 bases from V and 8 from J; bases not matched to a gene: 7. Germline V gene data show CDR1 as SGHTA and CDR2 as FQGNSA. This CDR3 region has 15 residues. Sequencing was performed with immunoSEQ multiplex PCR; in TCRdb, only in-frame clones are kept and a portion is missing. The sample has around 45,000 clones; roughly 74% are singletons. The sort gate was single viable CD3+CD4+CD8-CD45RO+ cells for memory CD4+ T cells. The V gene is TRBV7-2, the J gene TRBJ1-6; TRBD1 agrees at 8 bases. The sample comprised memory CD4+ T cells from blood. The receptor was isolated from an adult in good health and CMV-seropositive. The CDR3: CASSSDGQGHSPLHF. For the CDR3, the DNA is TGTGCCAGCAGCTCCGATGGACAGGGCCATTCACCCCTCCACTTT.